These T cell receptor beta chains were read from a single sample in a study of neoadjuvant nivolumab and ipilimumab in lung cancer. The data were produced by immunoSEQ multiplex PCR, yet TCRdb's version contains in-frame clones alone and is incomplete. The sample shows roughly 39,000 clones, approximately 89% of them seen only once. The starting material was peripheral blood, obtained before neoadjuvant nivolumab, alone or with ipilimumab. These receptors originate from an adult with non-small cell lung cancer. The CDR3 runs from the conserved cysteine through the conserved F or W. D genes are given only for firm matches. Clone size, where shown, is once, few, many, or a class for clones that have expanded.

TRBD1 | once | TRBJ2-3 | TRBV18 | CASSRNRGIDTDTQYF | TGTGCCAGCTCACGCAACAGGGGGATTGACACAGATACGCAGTATTTT
NA | NA | TRBJ2-7 | TRBV29-1 | CSVAGTNYEQYF | TGCAGCGTTGCCGGAACCAACTACGAGCAGTACTTC
NA | few | TRBJ2-7 | TRBV18 | CASSPRQGTYEQYF | TGTGCCAGCTCACCTAGGCAGGGTACCTACGAGCAGTACTTC
TRBD1 | NA | TRBJ2-7 | TRBV10-1 | CASRSRAGGFYEQYF | TGCGCCAGCCGCTCGAGGGCAGGGGGCTTCTACGAGCAGTACTTC
NA | NA | TRBJ2-2 | TRBV15 | CATSRVTPTGELFF | TGTGCCACCAGCAGAGTAACACCCACCGGGGAGCTGTTTTTT
TRBD2 | NA | TRBJ2-7 | TRBV9 | CASSVGASGTSAYEQYF | TGTGCCAGCAGCGTAGGTGCTAGCGGGACGTCAGCCTACGAGCAGTACTTC
TRBD2 | NA | TRBJ2-1 | TRBV30 | CAWSVGWRNSGRYNEQFF | TGTGCCTGGAGTGTCGGGTGGAGGAATAGCGGGAGGTACAATGAGCAGTTCTTC
TRBD1 | NA | TRBJ2-7 | TRBV2 | CASSDPGQGGFKSYEQYF | TGTGCCAGCAGTGATCCTGGACAGGGGGGATTTAAGTCCTACGAGCAGTACTTC
TRBD1 | NA | TRBJ1-1 | TRBV7-9 | CASSLVQGARTRAFF | TGTGCCAGCAGCTTAGTACAGGGGGCGAGGACCCGGGCTTTCTTT
NA | NA | TRBJ2-3 | TRBV10-3 | CAISEDFGGPSISTDTQYF | TGTGCCATCAGTGAGGATTTTGGGGGCCCATCGATTAGCACAGATACGCAGTATTTT
NA | NA | TRBJ2-3 | TRBV25-1 | CASSERPARGTDTQYF | TGTGCCAGCAGTGAGCGCCCGGCTAGGGGGACAGATACGCAGTATTTT
NA | NA | TRBJ2-5 | TRBV6-1 | CASSEGSALMGETQYF | TGTGCCAGCAGTGAAGGGTCGGCCCTGATGGGAGAGACCCAGTACTTC
NA | once | TRBJ1-1 | TRBV7-2 | CASSLVAGANTEAFF | TGTGCCAGCAGCTTAGTGGCAGGGGCGAACACTGAAGCTTTCTTT
TRBD1 | NA | TRBJ1-1 | TRBV5-1 | CASSSQGASTEAFF | TGCGCCAGCAGCTCACAGGGGGCAAGTACTGAAGCTTTCTTT
TRBD2 | NA | TRBJ2-7 | TRBV6-1 | CASSDPLAGRNEQYF | TGTGCCAGCAGTGACCCACTAGCGGGAAGGAACGAGCAGTACTTC
TRBD2 | NA | TRBJ2-1 | TRBV9 | CASSPSGNYNEQFF | TGTGCCAGCAGCCCTAGCGGGAATTACAATGAGCAGTTCTTC
TRBD1 | NA | TRBJ1-4 | TRBV30 | CAWDAPTGNEKLFF | TGTGCCTGGGATGCCCCGACAGGGAATGAAAAACTGTTTTTT
NA | few | TRBJ2-5 | TRBV18 | CASSPVLQETQYF | TGTGCCAGCTCACCGGTGCTCCAAGAGACCCAGTACTTC
NA | NA | TRBJ2-5 | TRBV5-1 | CASSLAPGNQETQYF | TGCGCCAGCAGCTTGGCACCAGGAAACCAAGAGACCCAGTACTTC
TRBD2 | few | TRBJ2-1 | TRBV2 | CASSPGLAVEQFF | TGTGCCAGCAGTCCGGGACTAGCGGTCGAGCAGTTCTTC
NA | NA | TRBJ1-1 | TRBV6-5 | CASSRGAGVTEAFF | TGTGCCAGCAGTCGAGGCGCGGGGGTCACTGAAGCTTTCTTT
TRBD1 | NA | TRBJ1-1 | TRBV7-9 | CASSLGQGNTEAFF | TGTGCCAGCAGCTTGGGACAGGGGAACACTGAAGCTTTCTTT
NA | NA | TRBJ2-7 | TRBV30 | CAWSGGSRPDEQYF | TGTGCCTGGAGTGGAGGGTCCCGACCGGACGAGCAGTACTTC
TRBD2 | NA | TRBJ2-3 | TRBV7-3 | CASRPPPLAGGTDTQYF | TGTGCCAGCAGACCCCCTCCCCTAGCGGGAGGCACAGATACGCAGTATTTT
NA | NA | TRBJ2-3 | TRBV9 | CASSVGGRITDTQYF | TGTGCCAGCAGCGTAGGGGGACGAATCACAGATACGCAGTATTTT
NA | NA | TRBJ2-7 | TRBV28 | CASTPWAGTSEQYF | TGTGCCAGCACCCCATGGGCAGGGACGAGCGAGCAGTACTTC
NA | once | TRBJ2-7 | TRBV5-1 | CASSFVSRDSPPIKYEQYF | TGCGCCAGCAGCTTTGTCTCGCGGGATTCACCCCCGATCAAATACGAGCAGTACTTC
NA | NA | TRBJ1-2 | TRBV4-1 | CASSQDLRLGGVYGYTF | TGCGCCAGCAGCCAAGATTTGCGCTTAGGAGGCGTCTATGGCTACACCTTC
NA | NA | TRBJ1-1 | TRBV29-1 | CSVVKQGENTEAFF | TGCAGCGTTGTGAAACAGGGTGAGAACACTGAAGCTTTCTTT
NA | NA | TRBJ2-1 | TRBV6-4 | CASSEQGYNEQFF | TGTGCCAGCAGTGAACAGGGATACAATGAGCAGTTCTTC
NA | NA | TRBJ2-3 | TRBV25-1 | CASSWGSLSTDTQYF | TGTGCCAGCAGCTGGGGGAGCCTTAGCACAGATACGCAGTATTTT
TRBD1 | NA | TRBJ1-1 | TRBV7-8 | CASSYRDRENTEAFF | TGTGCCAGCAGCTACAGGGACAGGGAGAACACTGAAGCTTTCTTT
TRBD2 | NA | TRBJ2-1 | TRBV7-9 | CASTRTGGHNEQFF | TGTGCCAGCACCCGAACGGGAGGGCACAATGAGCAGTTCTTC
NA | NA | TRBJ2-2 | TRBV12-5 | CASGLVGSREMETGELFF | TGTGCTAGTGGTTTGGTAGGAAGTCGGGAAATGGAGACCGGGGAGCTGTTTTTT
NA | NA | TRBJ2-2 | TRBV6-1 | CASLYSWDTGELFF | TGTGCCAGCTTGTACAGCTGGGACACCGGGGAGCTGTTTTTT
NA | NA | TRBJ2-3 | TRBV2 | CASRGVLDTQYF | TGTGCCAGCAGGGGGGTACTAGATACGCAGTATTTT
NA | NA | TRBJ2-7 | TRBV10-3 | CAINRDVGYEQYF | TGTGCCATCAACAGGGACGTCGGCTACGAGCAGTACTTC
TRBD2 | NA | TRBJ2-3 | TRBV7-9 | CASSPPLAVGTDTQYF | TGTGCCAGCAGCCCCCCTCTAGCGGTAGGGACAGATACGCAGTATTTT
NA | NA | TRBJ2-1 | TRBV14 | CASSQAGGGSYNEQFF | TGTGCCAGCAGCCAAGCAGGGGGAGGCTCCTACAATGAGCAGTTCTTC
TRBD1 | NA | TRBJ2-7 | TRBV9 | CASSGGTGQGLGEQYF | TGTGCCAGCAGCGGGGGCACGGGACAGGGTTTGGGCGAGCAGTACTTC
TRBD2 | NA | TRBJ2-5 | TRBV7-9 | CASSSGTSGSGETQYF | TGTGCCAGCAGCTCCGGGACTAGCGGGAGTGGGGAGACCCAGTACTTC
TRBD2 | NA | TRBJ2-2 | TRBV19 | CASSALAGAITGELFF | TGTGCCAGTAGTGCACTAGCGGGAGCTATCACCGGGGAGCTGTTTTTT
NA | few | TRBJ2-5 | TRBV19 | CASSADPGETQYF | TGTGCCAGTAGTGCGGACCCCGGGGAGACCCAGTACTTC
NA | few | TRBJ1-2 | TRBV30 | CAWNGGDRLEGYTF | TGTGCCTGGAATGGGGGCGATAGGTTGGAAGGCTACACCTTC
NA | NA | TRBJ1-5 | TRBV28 | CASSWTLNQPQHF | TGTGCCAGCAGTTGGACCTTAAATCAGCCCCAGCATTTT
NA | NA | TRBJ1-1 | TRBV6-5 | CASSRNPNTEAFF | TGTGCCAGCAGTCGCAACCCGAACACTGAAGCTTTCTTT
TRBD1 | NA | TRBJ2-5 | TRBV29-1 | CSVVSQGVTETQYF | TGCAGCGTTGTAAGTCAGGGGGTAACGGAGACCCAGTACTTC
NA | NA | TRBJ2-1 | TRBV27 | CASSTRWGVRIWFF | TGTGCCAGCAGTACCAGGTGGGGGGTGAGGATCTGGTTCTTC
NA | NA | TRBJ2-2 | TRBV6-5 | CASSYRTVAGELFF | TGTGCCAGCAGTTACCGGACTGTTGCCGGGGAGCTGTTTTTT
NA | NA | TRBJ2-1 | TRBV9 | CASSVGLAFYNEQFF | TGTGCCAGCAGCGTAGGCCTGGCCTTTTACAATGAGCAGTTCTTC
TRBD1 | NA | TRBJ1-5 | TRBV5-1 | CASSPGQGSGQYSNQPQHF | TGCGCCAGCAGCCCCGGACAGGGATCGGGACAATATAGCAATCAGCCCCAGCATTTT